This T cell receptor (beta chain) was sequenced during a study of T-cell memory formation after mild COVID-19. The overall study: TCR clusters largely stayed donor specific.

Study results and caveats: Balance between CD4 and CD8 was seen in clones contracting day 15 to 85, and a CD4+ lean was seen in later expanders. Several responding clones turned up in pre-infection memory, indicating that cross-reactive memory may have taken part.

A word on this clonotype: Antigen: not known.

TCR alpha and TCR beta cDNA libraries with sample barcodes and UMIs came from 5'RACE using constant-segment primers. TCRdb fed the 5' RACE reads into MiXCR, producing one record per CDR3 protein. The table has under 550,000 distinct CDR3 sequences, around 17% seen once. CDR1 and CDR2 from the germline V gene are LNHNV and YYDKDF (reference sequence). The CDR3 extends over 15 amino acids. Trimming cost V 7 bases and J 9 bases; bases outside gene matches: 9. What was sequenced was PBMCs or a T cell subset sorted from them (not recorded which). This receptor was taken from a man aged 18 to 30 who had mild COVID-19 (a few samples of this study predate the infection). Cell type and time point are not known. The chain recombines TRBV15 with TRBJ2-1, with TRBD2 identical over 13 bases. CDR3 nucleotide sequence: TGTGCCACCACACTTACCGGGACTAGCGGGGCTGAGCAGTTCTTC. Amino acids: CATTLTGTSGAEQFF.